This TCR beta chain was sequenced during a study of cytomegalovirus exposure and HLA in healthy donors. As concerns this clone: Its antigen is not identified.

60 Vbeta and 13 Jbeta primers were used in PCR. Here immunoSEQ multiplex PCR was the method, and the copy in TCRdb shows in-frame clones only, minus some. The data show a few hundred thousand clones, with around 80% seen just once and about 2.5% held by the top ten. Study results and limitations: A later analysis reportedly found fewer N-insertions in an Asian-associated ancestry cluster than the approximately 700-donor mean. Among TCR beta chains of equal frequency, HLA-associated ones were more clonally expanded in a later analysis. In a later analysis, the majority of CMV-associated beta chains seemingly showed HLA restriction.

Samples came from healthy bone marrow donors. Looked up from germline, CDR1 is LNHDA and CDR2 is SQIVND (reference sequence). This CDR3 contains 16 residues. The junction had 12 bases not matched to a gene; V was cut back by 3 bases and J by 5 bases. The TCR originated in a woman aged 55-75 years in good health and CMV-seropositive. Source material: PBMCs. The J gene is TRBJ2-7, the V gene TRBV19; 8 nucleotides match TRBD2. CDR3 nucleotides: TGTGCCAGTAGTATGGGCTGGGGCGGGAGGTTCCACGAGCAGTACTTC. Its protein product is CASSMGWGGRFHEQYF.